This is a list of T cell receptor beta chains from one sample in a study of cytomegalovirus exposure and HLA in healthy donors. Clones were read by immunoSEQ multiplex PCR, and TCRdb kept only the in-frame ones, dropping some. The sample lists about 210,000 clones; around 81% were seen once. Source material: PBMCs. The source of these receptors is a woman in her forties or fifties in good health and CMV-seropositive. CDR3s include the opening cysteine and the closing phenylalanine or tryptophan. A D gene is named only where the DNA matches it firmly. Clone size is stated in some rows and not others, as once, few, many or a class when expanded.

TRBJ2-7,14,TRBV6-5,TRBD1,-,CASSYQQGHREQYF,TGTGCCAGCAGTTACCAACAGGGGCATCGCGAGCAGTACTTC
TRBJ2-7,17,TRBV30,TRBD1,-,CAWINSDDREWGYEQYF,TGTGCCTGGATTAACTCGGACGACAGGGAGTGGGGCTACGAGCAGTACTTC
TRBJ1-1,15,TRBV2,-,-,CASSLGKGGETEAFF,TGTGCCAGCAGTCTGGGGAAGGGGGGGGAGACTGAAGCTTTCTTT
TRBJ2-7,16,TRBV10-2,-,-,CASSDRSRRPTGEQYF,TGCGCCAGCAGTGATCGTTCAAGGAGGCCAACTGGGGAGCAGTACTTC
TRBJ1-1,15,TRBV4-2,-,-,CASSPWGSEGTEAFF,TGTGCCAGCAGCCCATGGGGCTCGGAGGGCACTGAAGCTTTCTTT
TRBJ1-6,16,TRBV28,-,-,CASSSGTPDYNSPLHF,TGTGCCAGCAGTTCCGGGACACCCGACTATAATTCACCCCTCCACTTT
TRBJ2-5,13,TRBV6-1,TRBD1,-,CASSGDREETQYF,TGTGCCAGCAGTGGCGACAGGGAAGAGACCCAGTACTTC
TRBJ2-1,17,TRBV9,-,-,CASSLSGGLDSYNEQFF,TGTGCCAGCAGCCTATCCGGGGGTTTGGACTCCTACAATGAGCAGTTCTTC
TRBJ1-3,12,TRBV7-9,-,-,CASSSVLNTIYF,TGTGCCAGCAGCTCCGTTTTGAACACCATATATTTT
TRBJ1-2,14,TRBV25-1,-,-,CASSPPGAVYGYTF,TGTGCCAGCAGCCCTCCAGGGGCCGTCTATGGCTACACCTTC
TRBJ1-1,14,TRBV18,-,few,CASSPIRQAREAFF,TGTGCCAGCTCACCGATCCGACAGGCCCGTGAAGCTTTCTTT
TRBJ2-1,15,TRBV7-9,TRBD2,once,CASSPAGARYNEQFF,TGTGCCAGCAGCCCAGCGGGGGCGCGGTACAATGAGCAGTTCTTC
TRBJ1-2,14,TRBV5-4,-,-,CASSPTDGGYGYTF,TGTGCCAGCAGCCCTACGGACGGAGGGTATGGCTACACCTTC
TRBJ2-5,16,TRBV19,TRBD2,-,CASSIMGREVGETQYF,TGTGCCAGTAGTATAATGGGGAGGGAAGTCGGGGAGACCCAGTACTTC
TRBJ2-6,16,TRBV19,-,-,CASSSGHDSGANVLTF,TGTGCCAGTTCTTCCGGACACGACTCTGGGGCCAACGTCCTGACTTTC
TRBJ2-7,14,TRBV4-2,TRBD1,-,CASSQDLDRGEQYF,TGTGCCAGCAGCCAAGATTTGGACAGGGGCGAGCAGTACTTC